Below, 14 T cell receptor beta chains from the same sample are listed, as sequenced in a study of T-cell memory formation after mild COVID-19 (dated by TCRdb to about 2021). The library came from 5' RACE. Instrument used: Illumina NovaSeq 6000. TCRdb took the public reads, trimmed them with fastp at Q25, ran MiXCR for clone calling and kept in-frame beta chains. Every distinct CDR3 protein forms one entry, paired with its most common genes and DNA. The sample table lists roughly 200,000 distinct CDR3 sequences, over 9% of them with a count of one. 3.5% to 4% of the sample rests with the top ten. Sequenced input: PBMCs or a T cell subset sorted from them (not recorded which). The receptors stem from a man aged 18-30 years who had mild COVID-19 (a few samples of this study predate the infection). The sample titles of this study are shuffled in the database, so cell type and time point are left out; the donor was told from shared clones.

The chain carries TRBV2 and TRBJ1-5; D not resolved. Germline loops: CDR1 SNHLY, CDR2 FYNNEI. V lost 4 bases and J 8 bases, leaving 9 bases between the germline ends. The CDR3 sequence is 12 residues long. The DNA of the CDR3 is TGTGCCAGCAGTGGCGAGTTAGAGCCCCAGCATTTT. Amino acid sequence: CASSGELEPQHF.

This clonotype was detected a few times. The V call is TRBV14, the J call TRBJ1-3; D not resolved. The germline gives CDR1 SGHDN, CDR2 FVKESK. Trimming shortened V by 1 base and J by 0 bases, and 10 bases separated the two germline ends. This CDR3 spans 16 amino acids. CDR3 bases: TGTGCCAGCAGCCAAGGAGGCCGAATCTCTGGAAACACCATATATTTT. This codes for CASSQGGRISGNTIYF.

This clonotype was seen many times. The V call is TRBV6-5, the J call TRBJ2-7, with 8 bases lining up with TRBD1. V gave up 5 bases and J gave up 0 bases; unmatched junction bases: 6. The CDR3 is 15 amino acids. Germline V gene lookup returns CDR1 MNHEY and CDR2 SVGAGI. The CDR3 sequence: CASSPQGTGSYEQYV. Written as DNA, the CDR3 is TGTGCCAGCAGTCCTCAGGGGACAGGCTCCTACGAGCAGTACGTC.

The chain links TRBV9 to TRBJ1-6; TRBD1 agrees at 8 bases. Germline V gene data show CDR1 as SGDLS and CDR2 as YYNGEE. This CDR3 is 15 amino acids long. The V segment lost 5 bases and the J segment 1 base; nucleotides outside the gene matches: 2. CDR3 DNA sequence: TGTGCCAGCAGAGGACAGGGTTCCTATAATTCACCCCTCCACTTT. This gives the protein CASRGQGSYNSPLHF.

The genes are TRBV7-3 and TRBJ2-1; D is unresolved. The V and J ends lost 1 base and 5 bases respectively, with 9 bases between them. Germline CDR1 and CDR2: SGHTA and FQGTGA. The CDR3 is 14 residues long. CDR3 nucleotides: TGTGCCAGCAGCTTAAACCGGCTTAACAATGAGCAGTTCTTC. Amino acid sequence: CASSLNRLNNEQFF.

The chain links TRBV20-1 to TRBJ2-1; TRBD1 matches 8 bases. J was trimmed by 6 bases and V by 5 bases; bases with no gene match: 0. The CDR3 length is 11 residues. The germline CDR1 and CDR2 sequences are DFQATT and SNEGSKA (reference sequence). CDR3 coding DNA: TGCAGTGCTGGGACAGGCAATGAGCAGTTCTTC. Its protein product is CSAGTGNEQFF.

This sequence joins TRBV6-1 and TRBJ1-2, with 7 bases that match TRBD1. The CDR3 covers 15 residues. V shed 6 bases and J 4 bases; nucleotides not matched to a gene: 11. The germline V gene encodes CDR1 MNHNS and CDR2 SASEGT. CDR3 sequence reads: CASREGDRKVYGYTF. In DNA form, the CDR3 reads TGTGCCAGCAGGGAGGGGGACAGAAAAGTCTATGGCTACACCTTC.

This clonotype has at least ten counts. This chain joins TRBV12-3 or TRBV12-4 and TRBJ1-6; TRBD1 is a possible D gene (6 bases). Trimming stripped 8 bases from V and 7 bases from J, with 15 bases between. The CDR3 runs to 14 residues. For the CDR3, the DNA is TGTGCCAGCTCCAAGGGCAGGGGAAATTCACCCCTCCACTTT. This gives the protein CASSKGRGNSPLHF.

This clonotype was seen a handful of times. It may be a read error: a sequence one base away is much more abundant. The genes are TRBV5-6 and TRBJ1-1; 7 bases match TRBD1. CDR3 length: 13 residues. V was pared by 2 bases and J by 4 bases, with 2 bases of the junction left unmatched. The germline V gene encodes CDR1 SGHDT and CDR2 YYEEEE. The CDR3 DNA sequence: TGTGCCAGCAGCTTACAGGGGAGCACTGAAGCTTTCTTT. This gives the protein CASSLQGSTEAFF.

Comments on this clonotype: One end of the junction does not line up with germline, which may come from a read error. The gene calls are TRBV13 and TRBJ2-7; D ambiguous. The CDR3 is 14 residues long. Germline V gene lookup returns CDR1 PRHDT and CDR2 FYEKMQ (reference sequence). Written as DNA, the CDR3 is TGTACCAGCAGCCCAACGACATGGCCCTACGAGCAGTACTTC. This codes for CTSSPTTWPYEQYF.

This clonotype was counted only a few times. Here the CDR3 DNA reads TGCGCCAGCAGCTTGGCGCCAGTCGGAAATTCACCCCTCCACTTT. Amino acid sequence: CASSLAPVGNSPLHF. This chain connects TRBV5-1 to TRBJ1-6; the D is unclear. In germline, CDR1 is SGHRS, CDR2 YFSETQ. V lost 0 bases and J lost 7, with 11 bases in between. The CDR3 is made up of 15 amino acids. Together with reference TRBV5-1 and TRBJ1-6, the CDR3 gives the full variable domain: KAGVTQTPRYLIKTRGQQVTLSCSPISGHRSVSWYQQTPGQGLQFLFEYFSETQRNKGNFPGRFSGRQFSNSRSEMNVSTLELGDSALYLCASSLAPVGNSPLHFGNGTRLTVT.

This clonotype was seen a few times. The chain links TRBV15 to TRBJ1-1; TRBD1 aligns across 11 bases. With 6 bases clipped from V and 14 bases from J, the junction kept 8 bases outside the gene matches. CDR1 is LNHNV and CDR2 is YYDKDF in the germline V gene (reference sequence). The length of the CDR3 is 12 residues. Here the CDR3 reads CATREGTGGKFF. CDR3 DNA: TGTGCCACCAGAGAGGGGACAGGGGGAAAGTTCTTT. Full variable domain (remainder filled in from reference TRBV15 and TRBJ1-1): DAMVIQNPRYQVTQFGKPVTLSCSQTLNHNVMYWYQQKSSQAPKLLFHYYDKDFNNEADTPDNFQSRRPNTSFCFLDIRSPGLGDTAMYLCATREGTGGKFFGQGTRLTVV.

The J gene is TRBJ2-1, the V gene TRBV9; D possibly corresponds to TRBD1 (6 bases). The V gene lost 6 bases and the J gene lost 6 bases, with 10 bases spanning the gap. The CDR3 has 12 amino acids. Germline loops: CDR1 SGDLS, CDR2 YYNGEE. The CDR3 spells CASNLQGNEQFF. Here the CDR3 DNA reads TGTGCCAGCAACTTACAGGGCAATGAGCAGTTCTTC.

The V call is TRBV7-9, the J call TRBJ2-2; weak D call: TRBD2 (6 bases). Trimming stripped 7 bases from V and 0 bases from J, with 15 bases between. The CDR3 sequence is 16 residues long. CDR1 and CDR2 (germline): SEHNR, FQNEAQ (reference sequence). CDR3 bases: TGTGCCAGCACCTGGCGGGGACCCGCGAACACCGGGGAGCTGTTTTTT. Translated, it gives CASTWRGPANTGELFF.